This entry lists 26 T cell receptor beta chains sequenced from one sample in a study of blood T cell repertoires in COVID-19. Using immunoSEQ multiplex PCR, the repertoire was profiled, and TCRdb retains in-frame clones only, with some absent. The table has 250,000 to 350,000 clones, approximately 85% seen once. The sample consisted of PBMCs or T cells enriched from blood (not recorded which). The receptor set was obtained from a woman in her thirties who had recovered from COVID-19.

The chain employs TRBV10-3 and TRBJ2-7, with TRBD1 matching 9 bases. Per germline, CDR1 ENHRY and CDR2 SYGVKD. Trimming cost V 4 bases and J 4 bases; bases outside gene matches: 11. The CDR3 loop spans 16 amino acids. CDR3 DNA: TGTGCCATCAGTGGACCCGGGACAGGGTTCCAATACGAGCAGTACTTC. Encoded protein: CAISGPGTGFQYEQYF.

This chain joins TRBV7-9 and TRBJ2-5, with 10 bases lining up with TRBD1. The CDR3 extends over 14 amino acids. V dropped 5 bases and J dropped 7; count of bases not matched to a gene: 7. Per germline, CDR1 SEHNR and CDR2 FQNEAQ (reference sequence). CDR3 sequence reads: CASSLTGGGGTQYF. CDR3 nucleotide sequence: TGTGCCAGCAGCCTGACAGGGGGCGGCGGGACCCAGTACTTC.

The genes are TRBV19 and TRBJ2-3; TRBD1 aligns across 7 bases. The CDR3 loop spans 16 amino acids. Losses at the gene ends were 4 bases for V and 4 bases for J; bases not matched to a gene: 11. Germline assignment: CDR1 LNHDA and CDR2 SQIVND (reference sequence). CDR3 sequence (DNA): TGTGCCAGTAGTACCCCGACAGGGCGAGGCCCAGATACGCAGTATTTT. It translates to CASSTPTGRGPDTQYF.

This clone was counted a single time. The J gene is TRBJ1-1, the V gene TRBV5-1; D is possibly TRBD1 (5 bases). Germline CDR1 is SGHRS and CDR2 is YFSETQ. Trimming removed 2 bases at V and 1 base at J, with 21 bases between. This CDR3 region has 18 residues. This chain's CDR3 is CASSFGVHGRGENTEAFF. The CDR3 nucleotides read TGCGCCAGCAGCTTCGGGGTGCATGGACGGGGGGAGAACACTGAAGCTTTCTTT.

This chain links TRBV18 with TRBJ1-4; 9 bases are a match to TRBD1. V shed 6 bases, J shed 6 bases, and the junction held 5 bases outside the gene matches. This CDR3 spans 14 amino acids. The germline gives CDR1 KGHSH, CDR2 LQKENI. The CDR3 here is CASSYRGQDEKLFF. The DNA for the CDR3 is TGTGCCAGCTCCTACAGGGGGCAGGATGAAAAACTGTTTTTT.

The chain is built from TRBV7-9 and TRBJ1-1; a weak D match, TRBD1 (6 bases). Germline V lookup: CDR1 SEHNR, CDR2 FQNEAQ (reference sequence). The CDR3 is made up of 11 amino acids. The V end was cut by 5 bases, the J end by 8 bases, with 9 bases between. The CDR3 loop reads CASSGTGEAFF. In DNA, the CDR3 is TGTGCCAGCAGCGGCACAGGGGAAGCTTTCTTT.

This chain connects TRBV10-3 to TRBJ2-5; 9 positions match TRBD2. CDR3 length: 15 amino acids. Germline-derived CDR1 and CDR2 are ENHRY and SYGVKD. Germline trimming cut 8 bases from V and 5 bases from J; bases unmatched to any gene: 12. As DNA, the CDR3 is TGTGCCATCTCGGCTAGCGGGGCGACCGCGGAGACCCAGTACTTC. The encoded protein is CAISASGATAETQYF.

Details on this clone: The sample holds other DNA sequences that translate to the same CDR3. This rearrangement joins TRBV5-1 to TRBJ2-7; TRBD1 matches at 9 bases. The CDR3 loop spans 14 amino acids. J gave up 2 bases and V 2 bases, and 2 bases lay outside the gene matches. CDR1 is SGHRS, CDR2 YFSETQ, per germline. CDR3 in DNA: TGCGCCAGCAGCTTACAGGGGGCCCCCTACGAGCAGTACTTC. Translated: CASSLQGAPYEQYF.

This clone was detected only a few times. V usage is TRBV4-3 and J usage is TRBJ1-4; 7 nucleotides line up with TRBD1. This CDR3 is built from 15 residues. The germline V gene has CDR1 LGHNA and CDR2 YSLEER. The V gene end was trimmed by 3 bases and the J gene end by 5 bases; junction bases not matched to a gene: 6. CDR3 DNA: TGCGCCAGCAGCCACCAGACAGGGATAAATGAAAAACTGTTTTTT. Amino acids: CASSHQTGINEKLFF.

This clone was counted only a few times. The chain links TRBV5-5 to TRBJ1-6; D is unclear. V was shortened by 4 bases and J by 4 bases, with 12 bases between the two germline ends. The CDR3 spans 15 residues. CDR1 and CDR2 (germline): SGHKS, YYEKEE (reference sequence). CDR3 in DNA: TGTGCCAGCAGCCTGGGTTACAGTTATAATTCACCCCTCCACTTT. Protein: CASSLGYSYNSPLHF. The full variable domain, its missing parts supplied by reference TRBV5-5 and TRBJ1-6, is DAGVTQSPTHLIKTRGQQVTLRCSPISGHKSVSWYQQVLGQGPQFIFQYYEKEERGRGNFPDRFSARQFPNYSSELNVNALLLGDSALYLCASSLGYSYNSPLHFGNGTRLTVT.

The rearrangement links TRBV6-1 to TRBJ2-7, with D tentatively TRBD2 (5 bases). CDR3 length equals 12 residues. Per germline, CDR1 MNHNS and CDR2 SASEGT. Trimming took off 0 bases at V and 7 bases at J, with 7 bases between the two ends. The CDR3 protein is CASSEAWREQYF. CDR3 DNA sequence: TGTGCCAGCAGTGAAGCGTGGAGGGAGCAGTACTTC.

The rearrangement uses TRBV27 and TRBJ1-5; TRBD1 is a possible D gene (6 bases). The V and J ends lost 5 bases and 9 bases respectively, with 17 bases between them. The CDR3 has 14 residues. Germline V gene lookup returns CDR1 MNHEY and CDR2 SMNVEV (reference sequence). CDR3 loop: CASSPAGQGRPQHF. CDR3 nucleotides: TGTGCCAGCAGTCCGGCGGGCCAGGGGCGGCCCCAGCATTTT.

J is TRBJ1-2 and V is TRBV4-2; TRBD1 aligns across 7 bases. The CDR3 covers 16 residues. The V and J ends lost 2 bases and 0 bases, in that order; junction bases with no gene match: 6. Germline CDR1 is LGHNA and CDR2 is YNFKEQ. CDR3 sequence (DNA): TGTGCCAGCAGCCAATTAACAGGGGCAACTAACTATGGCTACACCTTC. This gives the protein CASSQLTGATNYGYTF.

CDR3 coding DNA: TGCAGTGCTAGCAGGGAATCACCCCTCCACTTT. This codes for CSASRESPLHF. The chain links TRBV20-1 to TRBJ1-6, with D maybe TRBD1 (5 bases). The V gene's germline CDR1 is DFQATT and CDR2 SNEGSKA (reference sequence). The CDR3 is 11 amino acids. Trimming took 3 bases from V and 10 from J, leaving 7 bases between them.

In DNA, the CDR3 is TGTGCCAGCAGCCACAGGGCTAGCAATCAGCCCCAGCATTTT. Translated: CASSHRASNQPQHF. V usage is TRBV28 and J usage is TRBJ1-5; the D gene is possibly TRBD1 (6 bases). The CDR3 runs 14 residues. Looked up from germline, CDR1 is MDHEN and CDR2 is SYDVKM. V lost 6 bases, J lost 0 bases, and 9 bases lay in between.

The chain joins TRBV5-1 to TRBJ1-2; TRBD1 might be the D (6 bases). The CDR3 length is 14 residues. CDR1 is SGHRS, CDR2 YFSETQ, per germline. Trimming took off 7 bases at V and 6 bases at J, with 19 bases between the two ends. The CDR3 nucleotides read TGCGCCAGCTCATTAGGGGCAGGGGTTGATGGCTACACCTTC. Encoded protein: CASSLGAGVDGYTF.

J is TRBJ1-1 and V is TRBV9; no firm D call. Germline V gives CDR1 SGDLS, CDR2 YYNGEE. This CDR3 comprises 16 residues. V lost 0 bases and J 4 bases, leaving 16 bases between the germline ends. This CDR3 reads CASSVVSGVGITEAFF. Here the CDR3 DNA reads TGTGCCAGCAGCGTAGTATCGGGAGTAGGGATCACTGAAGCTTTCTTT.

V usage is TRBV11-3 and J usage is TRBJ1-1; D is undetermined. Germline V gives CDR1 SGHNT, CDR2 YENEEA. This CDR3 is 13 amino acids long. Trimming shortened V by 3 bases and J by 2 bases, and 7 bases separated the two germline ends. CDR3 DNA: TGTGCCAGCAGCTTTGAGGGAAACACTGAAGCTTTCTTT. Encoded protein: CASSFEGNTEAFF.

The chain couples TRBV25-1 to TRBJ2-5, with TRBD1 identical over 11 bases. Unmatched junction bases numbered 10, after V lost 5 bases and J lost 5 bases. This CDR3 has 16 amino acids. The germline V gene encodes CDR1 MGHDK and CDR2 SYGVNS. CDR3 region: CASSTRTGGLGETQYF. CDR3 coding DNA: TGTGCCAGCAGTACCCGGACAGGGGGCTTGGGGGAGACCCAGTACTTC.

The rearrangement links TRBV3-1 (or the pseudogene TRBV3-2) to TRBJ2-1, with TRBD2 matching 10 bases. There are 16 residues in the CDR3. V shed 4 bases, J shed 3 bases, and the junction held 6 bases outside the gene matches. Germline CDR1 and CDR2: LGHDT and YNNKEL (reference sequence). CDR3 region: CASSRTLAGVYNEQFF. The CDR3 nucleotides read TGTGCCAGCAGCCGGACCCTAGCGGGGGTCTACAATGAGCAGTTCTTC.

Written as DNA, the CDR3 is TGTGCCAGCAGCAACAGGCTGCCCAATCAGCCCCAGCATTTT. Encoded protein: CASSNRLPNQPQHF. The V and J genes are TRBV27 and TRBJ1-5, with D possibly TRBD1 on 5 matching bases. The germline V and J ends were trimmed by 6 bases and 3 bases, with 12 bases remaining between them. CDR1 is MNHEY, CDR2 SMNVEV, per germline (reference sequence). The CDR3 is 14 amino acids.

The chain employs TRBV7-2 and TRBJ2-3; the D gene is possibly TRBD2 (6 bases). The germline CDR1 and CDR2 sequences are SGHTA and FQGNSA. V was clipped by 4 bases and J by 3 bases, with 14 bases between them. The CDR3 has 15 amino acids. Here the CDR3 reads CASSSTSPGTDTQYF. CDR3 bases: TGTGCCAGCAGCTCAACTAGCCCGGGGACAGATACGCAGTATTTT.

The chain uses TRBV11-2 and TRBJ2-1; TRBD2 might be the D (6 bases). V shed 3 bases and J shed 2 bases, with 11 bases lying between them. From germline, CDR1 is SGHAT and CDR2 FQNNGV. CDR3 length equals 15 residues. Here the CDR3 DNA reads TGTGCCAGCAGCTTGCCGTGGGGGGCCTACAATGAGCAGTTCTTC. This codes for CASSLPWGAYNEQFF. Filled out from reference TRBV11-2 and TRBJ2-1, the complete variable domain reads EAGVAQSPRYKIIEKRQSVAFWCNPISGHATLYWYQQILGQGPKLLIQFQNNGVVDDSQLPKDRFSAERLKGVDSTLKIQPAKLEDSAVYLCASSLPWGAYNEQFFGPGTRLTVL.

The chain links TRBV7-9 to TRBJ1-2, with TRBD1 matching over 7 bases. Germline V gene data show CDR1 as SEHNR and CDR2 as FQNEAQ (reference sequence). With 5 bases clipped from V and 2 bases from J, the junction kept 11 bases outside the gene matches. There are 16 residues in the CDR3. The CDR3 loop is CASSPPLTGKNYGYTF. CDR3 nucleotide sequence: TGTGCCAGCAGCCCCCCCCTGACAGGGAAGAACTATGGCTACACCTTC.

The chain links TRBV5-1 to TRBJ1-4; tentatively, D is TRBD1 (5 bases). CDR1 SGHRS and CDR2 YFSETQ come from the germline V gene. V lost 0 bases and J 8 bases, leaving 11 bases between the germline ends. This CDR3 region has 14 residues. This CDR3 reads CASSLGGPGEKLFF. The CDR3 DNA follows: TGCGCCAGCAGCTTGGGGGGCCCTGGGGAAAAACTGTTTTTT.

V gene TRBV14 combines with J gene TRBJ2-7, with 7 bases that match TRBD2. Germline loops: CDR1 SGHDN, CDR2 FVKESK. V shed 0 bases and J 6 bases; nucleotides not matched to a gene: 11. CDR3 size: 16 residues. For the CDR3, the DNA is TGTGCCAGCAGCCAAGATTGGGGCGGGGGACGAGGCGAGCAGTACTTC. This encodes CASSQDWGGGRGEQYF.